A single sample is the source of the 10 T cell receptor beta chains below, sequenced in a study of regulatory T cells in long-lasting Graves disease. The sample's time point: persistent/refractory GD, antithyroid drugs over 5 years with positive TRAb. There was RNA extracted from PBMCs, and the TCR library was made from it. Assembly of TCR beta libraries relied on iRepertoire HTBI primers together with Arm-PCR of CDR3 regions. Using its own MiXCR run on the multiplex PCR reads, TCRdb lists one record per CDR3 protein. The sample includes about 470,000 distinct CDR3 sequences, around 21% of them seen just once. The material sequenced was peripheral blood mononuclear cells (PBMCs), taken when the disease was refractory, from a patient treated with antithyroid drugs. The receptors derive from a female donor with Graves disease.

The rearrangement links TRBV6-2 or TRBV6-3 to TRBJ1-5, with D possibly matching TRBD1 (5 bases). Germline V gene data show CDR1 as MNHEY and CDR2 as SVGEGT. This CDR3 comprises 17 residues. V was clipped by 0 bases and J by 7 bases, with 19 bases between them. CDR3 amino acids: CASSYSTTQGRHQPQHF. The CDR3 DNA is TGTGCCAGCAGTTACTCGACGACGCAGGGACGGCACCAGCCCCAGCATTTT.

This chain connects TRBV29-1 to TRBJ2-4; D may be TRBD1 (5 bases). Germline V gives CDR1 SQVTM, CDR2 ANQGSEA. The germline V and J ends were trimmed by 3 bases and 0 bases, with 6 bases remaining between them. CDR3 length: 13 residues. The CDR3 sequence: CSVDQGAKNIQYF. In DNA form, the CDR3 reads TGCAGCGTTGACCAGGGAGCCAAAAACATTCAGTACTTC.

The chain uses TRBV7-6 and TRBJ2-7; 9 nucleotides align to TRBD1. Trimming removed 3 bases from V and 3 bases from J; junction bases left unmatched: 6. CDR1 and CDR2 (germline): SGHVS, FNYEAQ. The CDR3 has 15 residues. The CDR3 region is CASSLGGQGFYEQYF. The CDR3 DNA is TGTGCCAGCAGCTTGGGGGGACAGGGTTTCTACGAGCAGTACTTC.

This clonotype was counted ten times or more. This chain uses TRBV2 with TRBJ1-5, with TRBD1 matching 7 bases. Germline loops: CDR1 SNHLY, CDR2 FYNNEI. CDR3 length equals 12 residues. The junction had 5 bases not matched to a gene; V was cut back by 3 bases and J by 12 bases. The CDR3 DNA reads TGTGCCAGCAGTGATACAGGGGTACACCAGCATTTT. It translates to CASSDTGVHQHF.

The CDR3 coding sequence is TGTGCCAGCAGCTTCGGACTTCCCCAAGAGACCCAGTACTTC. This encodes CASSFGLPQETQYF. The chain carries TRBV7-3 and TRBJ2-5; D is possibly TRBD2 (5 bases). This CDR3 region has 14 residues. V was cut by 3 bases and J by 1 base, with 9 bases left in between. In germline, CDR1 is SGHTA, CDR2 FQGTGA.

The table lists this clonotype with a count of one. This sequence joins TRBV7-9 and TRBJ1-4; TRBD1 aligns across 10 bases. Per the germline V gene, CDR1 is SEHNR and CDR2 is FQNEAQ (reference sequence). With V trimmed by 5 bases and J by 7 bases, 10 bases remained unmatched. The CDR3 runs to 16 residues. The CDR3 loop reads CASSQKTTGGLEKLFF. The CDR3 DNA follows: TGTGCCAGCAGCCAAAAAACGACAGGGGGCCTTGAAAAACTGTTTTTT.

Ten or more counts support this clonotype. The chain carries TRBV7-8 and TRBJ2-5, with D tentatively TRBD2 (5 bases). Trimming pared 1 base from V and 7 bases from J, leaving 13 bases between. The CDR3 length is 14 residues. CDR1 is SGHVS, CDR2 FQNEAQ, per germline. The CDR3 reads CASSLETIYGTQYF. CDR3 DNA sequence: TGTGCCAGCAGCTTAGAGACTATTTATGGGACCCAGTACTTC.

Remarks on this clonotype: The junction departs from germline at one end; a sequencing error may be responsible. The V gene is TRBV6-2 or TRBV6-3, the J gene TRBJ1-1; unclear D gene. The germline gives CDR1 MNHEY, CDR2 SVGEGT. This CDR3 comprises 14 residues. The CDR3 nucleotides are TGTGCCAGCGGTTACTACAGTATGAACACTGAAGCTTTCTTT. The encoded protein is CASGYYSMNTEAFF.

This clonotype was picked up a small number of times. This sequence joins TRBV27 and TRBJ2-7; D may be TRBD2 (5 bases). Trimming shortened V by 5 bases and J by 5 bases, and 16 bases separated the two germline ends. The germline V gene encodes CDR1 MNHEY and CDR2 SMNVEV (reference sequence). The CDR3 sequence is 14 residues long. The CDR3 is CASSPGLDFHEQYF. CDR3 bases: TGTGCCAGCAGTCCCGGACTCGACTTCCACGAGCAGTACTTC.

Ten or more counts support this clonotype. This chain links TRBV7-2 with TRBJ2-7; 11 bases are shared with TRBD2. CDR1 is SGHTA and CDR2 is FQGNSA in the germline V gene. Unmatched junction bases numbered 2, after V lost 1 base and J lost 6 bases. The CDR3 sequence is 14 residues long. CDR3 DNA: TGTGCCAGCAGCTTAGATAGCGGGAGGGGCGAGCAGTACTTC. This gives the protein CASSLDSGRGEQYF.